The source of this T cell receptor (beta chain) is a study of neoadjuvant anti-PD-1 for oral cavity cancer. This clone was counted between two and nine times. Its antigen is as yet unknown. The germline gives CDR1 SQVTM, CDR2 ANQGSEA. CDR3 length: 12 residues. Trimming took 8 bases from V and 3 from J; bases not matched to a gene: 5. Study-wide results and caveats: Each response group had just a few patients in TCR analyses.

The patients had HPV-negative, locally advanced oral cavity squamous cell carcinoma. Libraries were prepared by immunoSEQ multiplex PCR; TCRdb keeps only in-frame clonotypes and omits some of them. The sample shows around 81,000 clones, more than 80% of them seen only once. The clonotype originates from a person between 40 and 85 years old with oral cavity squamous cell carcinoma. Sequenced here: PBMCs, sampled before nivolumab (anti-PD-1) treatment. The chain employs TRBV29-1 and TRBJ2-7, with 9 positions matching TRBD1. Written as DNA, the CDR3 is TGCAGCACCCGGGACAGGGACTACGAGCAGTACTTC. This gives the protein CSTRDRDYEQYF.